This T cell receptor beta chain originates from a study of shared clonotypes between healthy human individuals. Study at large: Plates per donor: three CD4 naive, three CD4 memory, two CD8 naive, one CD8 memory.

CDR3 length: 15 residues. Trimming took off 2 bases at V and 5 bases at J, with 15 bases between the two ends. Germline V gene lookup returns CDR1 WSHSY and CDR2 SAAADI. Several immunoSEQ 96-well plates shared each subset's DNA, each plate a replicate. Clones were read by immunoSEQ multiplex PCR, and TCRdb kept only the in-frame ones, dropping some. Altogether 1.5 million to 2.5 million clones are present, about 95% being singletons, with the ten largest covering 1.2%. The naive CD8 population came from CD45RO-negative cells selected for CCR7, without terminally differentiated effector memory CD45RA+ cells. Those who donated were healthy HIV-negative adults, with no recent acute infections or vaccinations reported.

This receptor was obtained from a man aged 18 to 30 in good health. Source material: naive CD8+ T cells sorted from blood. This chain connects TRBV10-2 to TRBJ2-5; D is perhaps TRBD2 (6 bases). CDR3 nucleotide sequence: TGCGCCAGCAGTGAGCCAAGAGGGGCGGGGGAGACCCAGTACTTC. This translates into CASSEPRGAGETQYF.